The next 13 T cell receptor beta chains were all read from a single sample in a study of T cells in Graves' hyperthyroidism and ophthalmopathy. The investigators amplified TCR beta CDR3 regions from RNA transcripts. HTBI primers drove first-round RT-PCR of the TCR CDR3. TCRdb fed the multiplex PCR reads into MiXCR, producing one record per CDR3 protein. The sample lists almost 600,000 distinct CDR3 sequences, 35% to 55% occurring once. Sequenced input: peripheral blood or thyroid tissue (not recorded which). Receptors were obtained from a woman aged 18-29 years with Graves' hyperthyroidism.

This clonotype was observed at least ten times. The chain employs TRBV7-2 and TRBJ2-3; no reliable D call. CDR3 length: 13 amino acids. V lost 1 base and J 1 base, leaving 3 bases between the germline ends. Germline V CDR1 and CDR2: SGHTA, FQGNSA. CDR3 residues: CASSLDGTDTQYF. In DNA, the CDR3 is TGTGCCAGCAGCTTAGATGGCACAGATACGCAGTATTTT. The complete variable domain, with remaining parts taken from reference TRBV7-2 and TRBJ2-3, reads GAGVSQSPSNKVTEKGKDVELRCDPISGHTALYWYRQSLGQGLEFLIYFQGNSAPDKSGLPSDRFSAERTGGSVSTLTIQRTQQEDSAVYLCASSLDGTDTQYFGPGTRLTVL.

For this clonotype: A much larger clone is a single base away; this may be a read error. This chain uses TRBV5-5 with TRBJ1-1; the D is unclear. CDR3 size: 14 residues. The germline V gene encodes CDR1 SGHKS and CDR2 YYEKEE (reference sequence). CDR3 loop: CANSLGWRNTEAFF. The CDR3, as DNA: TGCGCCAACAGCTTGGGGTGGAGGAACACTGAAGCTTTCTTT.

The chain has TRBV10-3 and TRBJ2-7, with a tentative D call TRBD2 (6 bases). Trimming took off 0 bases at V and 2 bases at J, with 8 bases between the two ends. The CDR3 has 14 residues. Germline V gene data show CDR1 as ENHRY and CDR2 as SYGVKD. The CDR3: CAISESSGAYEQYF. The CDR3 region has the DNA TGTGCCATCAGTGAGTCGTCGGGAGCCTACGAGCAGTACTTC.

This chain links TRBV10-2 with TRBJ1-2; no clear D gene. The CDR3 consists of 13 residues. Germline-derived CDR1 and CDR2 are WSHSY and SAAADI. V dropped 4 bases and J dropped 6 bases, with 12 bases sitting between them. The CDR3 spells CASSGSPVDGYTF. The CDR3 DNA is TGCGCCAGCAGTGGGTCTCCGGTGGATGGCTACACCTTC.

As DNA, the CDR3 is TGTGCCACCAGCAGAGAAGTAGGGCCAATGAACACTGAAGCTTTCTTT. It specifies CATSREVGPMNTEAFF. The genes are TRBV15 and TRBJ1-1; D gene uncertain. With 0 bases removed from V and 0 bases from J, the gap between germline ends came to 11 bases. There are 16 residues in the CDR3. CDR1 is LNHNV, CDR2 YYDKDF, per germline (reference sequence). The whole variable domain, remainder taken from reference TRBV15 and TRBJ1-1, is DAMVIQNPRYQVTQFGKPVTLSCSQTLNHNVMYWYQQKSSQAPKLLFHYYDKDFNNEADTPDNFQSRRPNTSFCFLDIRSPGLGDTAMYLCATSREVGPMNTEAFFGQGTRLTVV.

The V gene is TRBV9, the J gene TRBJ2-5; D is ambiguous. The CDR3 has 15 amino acids. CDR1 and CDR2 from the germline V gene are SGDLS and YYNGEE. Between the trimmed V and J ends, which lost 7 bases and 5 bases, there was a span of 21 bases. The CDR3 DNA follows: TGTGCCAGCGGAACTGGAAACAACTCCCTCGAGACCCAGTACTTC. This sequence encodes CASGTGNNSLETQYF.

The sample holds many counts of this clonotype. The CDR3: CASSWRTGGPYEQYF. CDR3 nucleotides: TGCGCCAGCAGCTGGAGGACAGGGGGACCCTACGAGCAGTACTTC. The chain uses TRBV5-1 and TRBJ2-7, with TRBD1 identical over 10 bases. The CDR3 is 15 amino acids. CDR1 and CDR2 (germline): SGHRS, YFSETQ. The ends lost 3 bases at V and 2 bases at J; junction bases unmatched: 5.

Notes on this clonotype: This could be a read error, since a much larger clone is one nucleotide away. The V call is TRBV12-3 or TRBV12-4, the J call TRBJ1-3, with D perhaps TRBD1 (5 bases). The germline V and J ends were trimmed by 11 bases and 2 bases, with 13 bases remaining between them. This CDR3 is 13 amino acids long. CDR3 coding DNA: TGTGCCGCCGCCCGGGGGACTGGAAACACCATATATTTT. Residues: CAAARGTGNTIYF.

A single count supports this clonotype. This rearrangement joins TRBV7-2 to TRBJ2-7; TRBD1 matches 7 bases. This CDR3 contains 15 residues. Germline V gene lookup returns CDR1 SGHTA and CDR2 FQGNSA. J lost 2 bases, V lost 5 bases, and 9 bases had no gene match. CDR3 sequence reads: CASSPRSGQPYEQYF. The CDR3 DNA is TGTGCCAGCAGCCCTCGGTCGGGACAGCCCTACGAGCAGTACTTC.

V is TRBV29-1 and J is TRBJ2-6, with 7 nucleotides matching TRBD2. Germline values: CDR1 SQVTM, CDR2 ANQGSEA. This CDR3 comprises 19 residues. V was clipped by 0 bases and J by 3 bases; unmatched bases: 14. The CDR3 loop is CSVEDGSAGEVGGANVLTF. The CDR3 bases are TGCAGCGTTGAAGATGGGAGCGCGGGAGAGGTCGGTGGGGCCAACGTCCTGACTTTC. The entire variable domain, with the rest obtained from reference TRBV29-1 and TRBJ2-6, is as follows: SAVISQKPSRDICQRGTSLTIQCQVDSQVTMMFWYRQQPGQSLTLIATANQGSEATYESGFVIDKFPISRPNLTFSTLTVSNMSPEDSSIYLCSVEDGSAGEVGGANVLTFGAGSRLTVL.

The chain carries TRBV20-1 and TRBJ1-1; D ambiguous. V was clipped by 6 bases and J by 2 bases, with 16 bases between them. This CDR3 is 14 amino acids long. Germline V gives CDR1 DFQATT, CDR2 SNEGSKA (reference sequence). The CDR3 protein is CSASSYVGNTEAFF. CDR3 bases: TGCAGTGCCAGCAGTTACGTGGGTAACACTGAAGCTTTCTTT.

V and J are TRBV15 and TRBJ1-2; 7 bases are shared with TRBD1. Germline CDR1 and CDR2: LNHNV and YYDKDF (reference sequence). The CDR3 is 12 amino acids. The V gene end was trimmed by 11 bases and the J gene end by 3 bases; junction bases not matched to a gene: 6. CDR3 sequence reads: CAATQGDYGYTF. CDR3 bases: TGTGCCGCGACGCAGGGGGACTATGGCTACACCTTC.

The sample holds many counts of this clonotype. V gene TRBV4-1 combines with J gene TRBJ1-1; 7 bases line up with TRBD1. The length of the CDR3 is 15 residues. V shed 1 base and J 0 bases; nucleotides not matched to a gene: 2. Looked up from germline, CDR1 is MGHRA and CDR2 is YSYEKL. CDR3 sequence: CASSQVGQLNTEAFF. In DNA form, the CDR3 reads TGCGCCAGCAGCCAAGTGGGACAGCTGAACACTGAAGCTTTCTTT.